This TCR beta chain is from a study of identical twins. Note on this clonotype: The antigen remains unidentified.

One entry per CDR3 protein results from TCRdb running MiXCR on the 5' RACE reads. The repertoire has 200,000 to 250,000 distinct CDR3 sequences, roughly 13% of them found once; the top ten carry around 9%. Deletions cut 7 bases from V and 9 bases from J, with 13 bases between. The CDR3 is made up of 13 amino acids. Overall study results and limits: Its conclusions, products of cross-sectional statistical analysis, did not come from following the same donors.

The receptor's source is a woman younger than 35 in good health. The chain joins TRBV12-3 or TRBV12-4 to TRBJ1-6, with unresolved D. Material: memory (CD45RO+) T cells sorted from blood. DNA of the CDR3: TGTGCCAGCACCAAGGGTCATGGTTCACCCCTCCACTTT. Protein product: CASTKGHGSPLHF.